This is a list of T cell receptor beta chains from one sample in a study of beta chain features in type 1 diabetes. Data came from immunoSEQ multiplex PCR; TCRdb stores just in-frame clones and leaves some out. The data hold 500,000 to 650,000 clones, with around 12% observed a single time. Specimen: naive CD4+ T cells from blood. The receptors were sampled from a man aged 30-40 years with type 1 diabetes. The CDR3 runs from the conserved cysteine through the conserved F or W. The order of the fields is V gene, J gene, CDR3 protein.

>TRBV7-2|TRBJ2-7
CASGAPTYEQYF
>TRBV29-1|TRBJ2-7
CSVEEDGQGGSEQYF
>TRBV19|TRBJ1-4
CASSTGPGRREKLFF
>TRBV27|TRBJ2-7
CASRLTGYNEQYF
>TRBV29-1|TRBJ1-2
CSAQRTNYGYTF
>TRBV7-2|TRBJ1-5
CASSFETGAGNQPQHF
>TRBV2|TRBJ1-4
CASSEGDRGFEKLFF
>TRBV6-5|TRBJ2-2
CASSYLHNTGELFF
>TRBV5-1|TRBJ2-5
CASSLEASAGSGGETQYF
>TRBV2|TRBJ2-1
CASSEALTAAEQFF
>TRBV6-6|TRBJ1-2
CASSIGTGDGYTF
>TRBV5-1|TRBJ1-4
CASSYGPSTNEKLFF
>TRBV6-5|TRBJ2-3
CASSYNKYPTDTQYF
>TRBV5-4|TRBJ2-5
CASSLGGRQETQYF
>TRBV6-5|TRBJ1-5
CASTKDRGSNQPQHF
>TRBV14|TRBJ1-2
CASSPTDNRGYTF
>TRBV27|TRBJ2-6
CASSFLGVAGANVLTF
>TRBV10-3|TRBJ1-1
CAISGQHATEAFF
>TRBV4-3|TRBJ1-5
CASSQEVRLSNQPQHF
>TRBV27|TRBJ2-5
CASSLSWTTNGGETQYF
>TRBV27|TRBJ1-6
CASSGEAYNSPLHF
>TRBV6-6|TRBJ2-6
CASSYSVSSGANVLTF
>TRBV19|TRBJ1-2
CASSPTGANYGYTF
>TRBV27|TRBJ1-5
CASRGTAYSNQPQHF
>TRBV7-2|TRBJ2-1
CASSPHMTSGGAGEQFF
>TRBV30|TRBJ2-1
CAWSVRDEQFF
>TRBV27|TRBJ1-4
CASSFLNEKLFF
>TRBV7-9|TRBJ2-5
CASSTSGETQYF
>TRBV15|TRBJ1-5
CATSRDEGAFQPQHF
>TRBV25-1|TRBJ2-2
CASGSGQGGNTGELFF
>TRBV5-1|TRBJ2-5
CASSTKRGGMETQYF
>TRBV7-8|TRBJ1-2
CASSSTGGYTF
>TRBV27|TRBJ1-2
CASSTGNRYGYTF
>TRBV6-6|TRBJ1-1
CASNFGVGTEAFF
>TRBV2|TRBJ1-2
CASREQGANYGYTF
>TRBV4-1|TRBJ1-6
CASSLRQVYDNSPLHF
>TRBV19|TRBJ2-5
CASTPTGGETQYF
>TRBV7-2|TRBJ2-6
CASSLVGTGGTGANVLTF
>TRBV30|TRBJ1-6
CAWSGFRDGNFSSYNSPLHF
>TRBV9|TRBJ2-2
CASSPQAGELFF
>TRBV7-9|TRBJ2-7
CASSGQGPREQYF
>TRBV18|TRBJ1-1
CASSPWGATEAFF
>TRBV29-1|TRBJ1-2
CSVEGSGNGYTF
>TRBV4-2|TRBJ1-4
CASSGPGQQLLATNEKLFF
>TRBV7-2|TRBJ2-5
CASSLGSGPQETQYF
>TRBV9|TRBJ1-6
CASSVAGGMNSPLHF
>TRBV6-5|TRBJ2-2
CASSPGLINTGELFF
>TRBV6-5|TRBJ2-1
CASSPGTGYNEQFF
>TRBV6-6|TRBJ2-7
CASSSGQGSPYEQYF
>TRBV9|TRBJ1-6
CASSVVGGDSPLHF
>TRBV2|TRBJ2-5
CASGMVGRETQYF
>TRBV29-1|TRBJ2-7
CSVVSHEQYF
>TRBV29-1|TRBJ2-1
CSTRGPGGQGEQFF